One and the same sample provided the 12 T cell receptor beta chains below, sequenced in a study of patients and donors after allogeneic stem cell transplantation. TCRdb used MiXCR to reprocess the RT-PCR reads, holding one entry per CDR3 protein. There are more than 150,000 distinct CDR3 sequences in the sample; approximately 41% occur only once, and 33% lies in the top ten. Sequences were obtained from blood, either unsorted or a sorted T cell fraction (not recorded which). These receptors were collected from a human donor who was either an allogeneic HSCT recipient or a stem cell or donor lymphocyte infusion donor (not recorded which). It is not recorded whose cells these are; they may come from a transplant donor.

This chain's CDR3 is CASSPLGGENEKLFF. In nucleotides, the CDR3 is TGTGCCAGCAGCCCCCTGGGAGGGGAGAATGAAAAACTGTTTTTT. This rearrangement joins TRBV9 to TRBJ1-4, with D possibly TRBD1 on 5 matching bases. With 4 bases removed from V and 5 bases from J, the gap between germline ends came to 15 bases. The length of the CDR3 is 15 residues. CDR1 is SGDLS and CDR2 is YYNGEE in the germline V gene.

This clonotype was counted only a few times. V and J are TRBV15 and TRBJ1-1; D is uncertain. The CDR3 runs 14 residues. V lost 0 bases and J lost 6, with 11 bases in between. Germline V gives CDR1 LNHNV, CDR2 YYDKDF (reference sequence). CDR3 sequence reads: CATSRDLGSAEAFF. CDR3 bases: TGTGCCACCAGCAGAGATCTCGGGTCGGCTGAAGCTTTCTTT.

J is TRBJ2-4 and V is TRBV5-1; no definite D call. This CDR3 contains 14 residues. V dropped 3 bases and J dropped 1 base, with 8 bases sitting between them. Germline V lookup: CDR1 SGHRS, CDR2 YFSETQ. The CDR3 DNA sequence: TGCGCCAGCAGCTCAACGGAGGCCAAAAACATTCAGTACTTC. Protein: CASSSTEAKNIQYF.

Regarding this clonotype: This is likely a read error, given that the CDR3 carries no conserved phenylalanine or tryptophan at its end. The chain couples TRBV12-3 or TRBV12-4 to TRBJ1-4; D not certain. V was clipped by 6 bases and J by 8 bases, with 16 bases between them. CDR3 length equals 14 residues. In DNA form, the CDR3 reads TGTGCCAGCAGGCATCGAACAGCTGAAGAAAAACTGTTTTTG. Translating it yields CASRHRTAEEKLFL.

The chain recombines TRBV28 with TRBJ1-4, with TRBD1 identical over 10 bases. Germline assignment: CDR1 MDHEN and CDR2 SYDVKM. This CDR3 is built from 17 residues. V was clipped by 2 bases and J by 7 bases; unmatched bases: 10. In DNA, the CDR3 is TGTGCCAGCAGTTTAGCGACACTCGACAGGGGGCGTGAAAAACTGTTTTTT. Residues: CASSLATLDRGREKLFF.

The rearrangement links TRBV29-1 to TRBJ2-5, with a tentative D call TRBD1 (5 bases). The ends were cut back, 2 bases at V and 1 base at J, with 20 bases in the middle. The CDR3 contains 17 residues. Germline V gene lookup returns CDR1 SQVTM and CDR2 ANQGSEA. This CDR3 reads CSVEWGRTPSLQETQYF. The CDR3 DNA reads TGCAGCGTTGAATGGGGCAGGACGCCGAGCCTCCAAGAGACCCAGTACTTC.

This clonotype came up a few times. V and J are TRBV5-1 and TRBJ2-2; D uncertain. Germline-derived CDR1 and CDR2 are SGHRS and YFSETQ. Between the trimmed V and J ends, which lost 0 bases and 1 base, there was a span of 7 bases. The CDR3 covers 15 residues. CDR3 nucleotides: TGCGCCAGCAGCTTGGTGCCTGAGAACACCGGGGAGCTGTTTTTT. Amino acid sequence: CASSLVPENTGELFF.

This clonotype has a handful of counts. The rearrangement uses TRBV30 and TRBJ2-2; TRBD1 matches 7 bases. Germline V lookup: CDR1 GTSNPN, CDR2 SVGIG (reference sequence). This CDR3 is built from 15 residues. Losses at the gene ends were 3 bases for V and 3 bases for J; bases not matched to a gene: 7. Here the CDR3 DNA reads TGTGCCTGGAGGACAGGGCTTCCTGACACCGGGGAGCTGTTTTTT. Translating gives CAWRTGLPDTGELFF.

The chain couples TRBV6-5 to TRBJ1-5, with D perhaps matching TRBD1 (6 bases). The CDR3 runs to 14 residues. The V end lost 4 bases, the J end lost 3 bases, and 10 bases lay between the germline ends. CDR1 and CDR2 from the germline V gene are MNHEY and SVGAGI. In nucleotides, the CDR3 is TGTGCCAGCAGTTGGCAGGGGCCCAATCAGCCCCAGCATTTT. The encoded protein is CASSWQGPNQPQHF.

The rearrangement uses TRBV6-2 or TRBV6-3 and TRBJ1-5, with 10 bases identical to TRBD1. The CDR3 totals 15 residues. V trimming: 6 bases; J trimming: 6 bases; junction bases outside the gene matches: 8. The germline CDR1 and CDR2 sequences are MNHEY and SVGEGT. The CDR3 DNA sequence: TGTGCCAGCAGCCCGGACAGGGGGAGAGGTCAGCCCCAGCATTTT. As protein: CASSPDRGRGQPQHF.

The chain uses TRBV18 and TRBJ1-5; perhaps TRBD1 as D (5 bases). The CDR3 totals 14 residues. V lost 6 bases and J 4 bases, leaving 13 bases between the germline ends. The V gene's germline CDR1 is KGHSH and CDR2 LQKENI. In nucleotides, the CDR3 is TGTGCCAGCTCCGTCAGGGTCCGAAATCAGCCCCAGCATTTT. Amino acids: CASSVRVRNQPQHF.

This clonotype has more than one count but fewer than ten. This CDR3 is CASSPRLAGAVNDEQFF. The CDR3 coding sequence is TGTGCCAGCAGTCCCCGACTAGCGGGAGCGGTTAACGATGAGCAGTTCTTC. The chain employs TRBV12-3 or TRBV12-4 and TRBJ2-1, with TRBD2 matching over 12 bases. Germline trimming cut 5 bases from V and 8 bases from J; bases unmatched to any gene: 13. This CDR3 comprises 17 residues.